What follows are 7 T cell receptor beta chains derived from one specimen sequenced in a study of blood T cell repertoires in COVID-19. Clones were sequenced by immunoSEQ multiplex PCR, and TCRdb holds only the in-frame ones, with some missing. The table includes about 75,000 clones, over 80% detected once. Input material: peripheral blood. Every receptor here comes from a woman between 45 and 60 years old with acute or convalescent COVID-19.

The V gene is TRBV23-1, the J gene TRBJ1-6; D call uncertain. TRBV23-1 qualifies as an ORF whose function is uncertain. The CDR3 covers 12 residues. Between the trimmed V and J ends, which lost 4 bases and 10 bases, there was a span of 8 bases. In DNA form, the CDR3 reads TGCGCCAGCAGTCGAGGAGAATCACCCCTCCACTTT. Translating gives CASSRGESPLHF.

The V and J genes are TRBV2 and TRBJ2-6; a possible D gene is TRBD2 (6 bases). The CDR3 is made up of 16 amino acids. V lost 1 base and J lost 0, with 7 bases in between. Germline V gene data show CDR1 as SNHLY and CDR2 as FYNNEI. In nucleotides, the CDR3 is TGTGCCAGCAGTGAAGAGCGGGCCTCTGGGGCCAACGTCCTGACTTTC. It translates to CASSEERASGANVLTF.

The chain couples TRBV11-1 to TRBJ2-1; TRBD2 might be the D (6 bases). V lost 5 bases, J lost 5 bases, and 10 bases lay in between. The germline V gene encodes CDR1 SGHAT and CDR2 FQDESV (reference sequence). CDR3 length equals 13 residues. The CDR3 sequence: CASSRLDNNEQFF. The CDR3 bases are TGTGCCAGCAGCCGACTAGATAACAATGAGCAGTTCTTC.

V and J are TRBV27 and TRBJ1-6; D perhaps matches TRBD1 (6 bases). The V end lost 2 bases, the J end lost 11 bases, and 16 bases lay between the germline ends. Germline V gives CDR1 MNHEY, CDR2 SMNVEV (reference sequence). The CDR3 consists of 15 residues. The CDR3 here is CASSLASGGLTPLHF. CDR3 nucleotides: TGTGCCAGCAGTTTAGCGTCGGGGGGCCTTACACCCCTCCACTTT.

V is TRBV19 and J is TRBJ2-1, with D perhaps TRBD2 (6 bases). Germline CDR1 reads LNHDA; CDR2 reads SQIVND (reference sequence). V was cut by 5 bases and J by 7 bases, with 15 bases left in between. This CDR3 region has 14 residues. This CDR3 reads CASSPGGRSNEQFF. Here the CDR3 DNA reads TGTGCCAGTAGTCCCGGGGGACGATCAAATGAGCAGTTCTTC.

J is TRBJ2-2 and V is TRBV4-3; possible D gene TRBD2, 6 bases. Germline loops: CDR1 LGHNA, CDR2 YSLEER. The ends were cut back, 4 bases at V and 6 bases at J, with 18 bases in the middle. The CDR3 totals 16 residues. CDR3 in DNA: TGCGCCAGCAGCCTAGGAGGGAGGTCCCTCGCCGGGGAGCTGTTTTTT. Its translation is CASSLGGRSLAGELFF.

This chain joins TRBV10-2 and TRBJ1-2; no clear D. Trimming removed 0 bases at V and 4 bases at J, with 15 bases between. The CDR3 has 16 amino acids. Germline V lookup: CDR1 WSHSY, CDR2 SAAADI. The CDR3 sequence is CASSESKERRTYGYTF. As DNA, the CDR3 is TGCGCCAGCAGTGAGTCGAAGGAACGGAGGACCTATGGCTACACCTTC.